This T cell receptor (beta chain) was observed in a study of blood T cell repertoires in COVID-19. Study-wide background: The United States, Italy and Spain were the sources of the acute and convalescent COVID-19 samples. T cells, B-cell-depleted T cells, or PBMCs provided the cDNA or gDNA that served as material.

Study processing details: Estimation of nucleated cell counts relied on the amplification of reference gene primers. Method: immunoSEQ multiplex PCR; TCRdb's copy keeps in-frame clones and lacks some. The V and J calls and clone size come from that table; D and trimming were worked out from the DNA. This table holds tens of thousands of clones, 88% found once. CDR3 length equals 14 residues. The V gene lost 4 bases and the J gene lost 4 bases, with 13 bases spanning the gap. Germline CDR1 reads MNHEY; CDR2 reads SVGEGT. This clonotype originated in a human donor in a cohort sampled during active COVID-19. The sample taken for sequencing was peripheral blood. The gene calls are TRBV6-2 or TRBV6-3 and TRBJ1-1; tentatively, D is TRBD1 (5 bases). CDR3 protein: CASSWAPRGTEAFF. CDR3 coding DNA: TGTGCCAGCAGTTGGGCCCCAAGGGGCACTGAAGCTTTCTTT.